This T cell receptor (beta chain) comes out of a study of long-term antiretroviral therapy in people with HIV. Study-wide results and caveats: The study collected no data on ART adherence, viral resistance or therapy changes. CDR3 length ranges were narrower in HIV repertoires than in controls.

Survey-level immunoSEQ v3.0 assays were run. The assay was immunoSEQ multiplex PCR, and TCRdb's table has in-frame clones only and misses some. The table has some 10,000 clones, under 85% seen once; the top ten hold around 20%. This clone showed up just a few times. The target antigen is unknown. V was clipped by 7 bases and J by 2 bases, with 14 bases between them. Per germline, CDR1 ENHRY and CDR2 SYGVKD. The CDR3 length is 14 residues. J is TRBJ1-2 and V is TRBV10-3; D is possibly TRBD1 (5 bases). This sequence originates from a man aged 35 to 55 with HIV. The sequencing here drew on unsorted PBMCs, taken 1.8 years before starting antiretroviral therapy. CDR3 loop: CAIKGDWGNYGYTF. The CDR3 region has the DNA TGTGCCATCAAAGGGGACTGGGGGAACTATGGCTACACCTTC.